This TCR beta chain came from a study of blood T cell repertoires in COVID-19. Looking at the study overall: From the United States, Italy and Spain came samples of acute and convalescent COVID-19. From T cells, B-cell-depleted T cells, or PBMCs came the material, which was cDNA or gDNA.

Original data processing: Estimates of nucleated cell counts were drawn from the amplification of reference gene primers. This table comes from immunoSEQ multiplex PCR, and its TCRdb copy is limited to in-frame clones, with some not included. That table furnishes V, J and clone size, whereas the DNA furnished D and trimming. The sample holds about 200,000 clones, roughly 80% seen once. The CDR3 length is 12 residues. Germline V gene lookup returns CDR1 MDHEN and CDR2 SYDVKM. Trimming left V 5 bases short and J 9 bases short, with 8 bases between. Material for sequencing was PBMCs or T cells enriched from blood (not recorded which). This receptor was taken from a man aged 35-49 years who had recovered from COVID-19. The J gene is TRBJ1-6, the V gene TRBV28; D might be TRBD1 (5 bases). The CDR3 region has the DNA TGTGCCAGCAGTCAGACAGCTTCACCCCTCCACTTT. It yields the protein CASSQTASPLHF.